The next 5 T cell receptor beta chains were all read from a single sample in a study of T cell responses to AZD1222 COVID-19 vaccine. Data came from immunoSEQ multiplex PCR; TCRdb stores just in-frame clones and leaves some out. The sample has around 130,000 clones, roughly nine tenths seen once. The specimen was peripheral blood, collected 28 days after the second AZD1222 dose. These receptors originate from an adult who received the AZD1222 COVID-19 vaccine.

The CDR3 sequence: CAWSVAGGPDEAFF. The DNA of the CDR3 is TGTGCCTGGAGTGTAGCAGGCGGCCCCGATGAAGCTTTCTTT. The rearrangement joins TRBV30 to TRBJ1-1, with D unresolved. Germline values: CDR1 GTSNPN, CDR2 SVGIG (reference sequence). There are 14 residues in the CDR3. Trimming took off 0 bases at V and 7 bases at J, with 15 bases between the two ends.

J is TRBJ1-1 and V is TRBV18; D not resolved. CDR1 and CDR2 (germline): KGHSH, LQKENI. V lost 5 bases and J 0 bases, leaving 7 bases between the germline ends. The CDR3 consists of 13 residues. The CDR3 sequence: CASSEDLNTEAFF. The CDR3 DNA reads TGTGCCAGCTCAGAAGATCTGAACACTGAAGCTTTCTTT.

The J gene is TRBJ2-5, the V gene TRBV5-1; D possibly corresponds to TRBD2 (6 bases). The CDR3 loop spans 14 amino acids. CDR1 is SGHRS and CDR2 is YFSETQ in the germline V gene. Trimming took off 3 bases at V and 5 bases at J, with 14 bases between the two ends. The CDR3 is CASSSTPGGETQYF. The CDR3 nucleotides are TGCGCCAGCAGCTCCACCCCAGGAGGGGAGACCCAGTACTTC.

This chain joins TRBV27 and TRBJ1-5, with D perhaps matching TRBD1 (6 bases). Germline assignment: CDR1 MNHEY and CDR2 SMNVEV (reference sequence). The germline V and J ends were trimmed by 6 bases and 1 base, with 13 bases remaining between them. There are 15 residues in the CDR3. CDR3 nucleotides: TGTGCCAGCAGCCCTCCCGGACAGAGCAATCAGCCCCAGCATTTT. This encodes CASSPPGQSNQPQHF.

The chain links TRBV21-1 to TRBJ1-4. TRBV21-1 corresponds to a pseudogene. The CDR3 consists of 15 residues. The DNA for the CDR3 is TGTGCCAGCAGCAAAGAGCGGCAAGTCCAAGAAAAACTGTTTTTT. Protein product: CASSKERQVQEKLFF.